A single sample gave rise to the 31 T cell receptor beta chains below, sequenced in a study of beta chain features in type 1 diabetes (dated by TCRdb to the late 2010s). No antigen has been identified for these receptors. The paper as a whole reports these results and caveats: In all four CD4+ subsets, TCRB CDR3 length was moderately but significantly shorter in type 1 diabetes patients.

Library prep was done by the immunoSEQ multiplex PCR assay. The entire isolated RNA was reverse transcribed using the High Capacity cDNA Reverse Transcription Kit, and thus expressed TCRB transcripts were sequenced. This immuneACCESS table, as held by TCRdb, lists in-frame sequences with V and J called but not all clones. Of the missing ones, under half trace to an unresolved V gene in checked studies; the others have no known cause. A total of around 310,000 clones appear in this sample, roughly 13% of them only once. The ten largest clones capture roughly 0.015% of the sample. What was sequenced was naive CD4+ T cells from blood. Sample cell subset or site, as interpreted from the label and publication: true naive CD4+ T cells. The receptors shown here come from a woman in her late teens or twenties with type 1 diabetes.

J is TRBJ2-1 and V is TRBV18; the match to TRBD2 covers 8 bases. The CDR3 has 19 residues. In germline, CDR1 is KGHSH, CDR2 LQKENI. Unmatched junction bases numbered 16, after V lost 2 bases and J lost 4 bases. The CDR3 region has the DNA TGTGCCAGCTCACCATTGTGGCTGGGATCGGGAGGGCCGTACAATGAGCAGTTCTTC. This translates into CASSPLWLGSGGPYNEQFF.

This clone was seen only a few times. The chain is built from TRBV30 and TRBJ1-5, with D uncertain. The CDR3 is 15 residues long. Germline CDR1 reads GTSNPN; CDR2 reads SVGIG (reference sequence). Trimming stripped 0 bases from V and 0 bases from J, with 9 bases between. The CDR3 nucleotides read TGTGCCTGGAGTGTTGGAGGGCATAGCAATCAGCCCCAGCATTTT. As protein: CAWSVGGHSNQPQHF. The variable domain in full, with the rest retrieved from reference TRBV30 and TRBJ1-5, is SQTIHQWPATLVQPVGSPLSLECTVEGTSNPNLYWYRQAAGRGLQLLFYSVGIGQISSEVPQNLSASRPQDRQFILSSKKLLLSDSGFYLCAWSVGGHSNQPQHFGDGTRLSIL.

The chain employs TRBV10-3 and TRBJ2-5; 7 bases are a match to TRBD1. The ends lost 6 bases at V and 3 bases at J; junction bases unmatched: 4. Germline-derived CDR1 and CDR2 are ENHRY and SYGVKD. This CDR3 region has 13 residues. The CDR3 spells CAIRRTGEETQYF. DNA for the CDR3: TGTGCCATCAGAAGAACAGGGGAAGAGACCCAGTACTTC.

This clone was detected only a few times. The chain joins TRBV9 to TRBJ2-3, with 11 bases that match TRBD2. Germline V lookup: CDR1 SGDLS, CDR2 YYNGEE. V was pared by 4 bases and J by 2 bases, with 6 bases of the junction left unmatched. The CDR3 spans 16 residues. CDR3 coding DNA: TGTGCCAGCAGCTTCGGGACTAGCGGAAACACAGATACGCAGTATTTT. Translation: CASSFGTSGNTDTQYF. The full variable domain, completed using reference TRBV9 and TRBJ2-3, is DSGVTQTPKHLITATGQRVTLRCSPRSGDLSVYWYQQSLDQGLQFLIQYYNGEERAKGNILERFSAQQFPDLHSELNLSSLELGDSALYFCASSFGTSGNTDTQYFGPGTRLTVL.

This clone came up a few times. The V call is TRBV10-3, the J call TRBJ1-5; D is possibly TRBD1 (6 bases). Germline CDR1 is ENHRY and CDR2 is SYGVKD. The CDR3 runs 15 residues. The V and J ends lost 5 bases and 2 bases respectively, with 13 bases between them. The CDR3, as DNA: TGTGCCATCAGTCAGGAACAGGGTGGCAATCAGCCCCAGCATTTT. It is translated as CAISQEQGGNQPQHF.

V gene TRBV5-1 combines with J gene TRBJ2-1; D is unresolved. V was shortened by 1 base and J by 7 bases, with 6 bases between the two germline ends. The CDR3 consists of 12 residues. Germline CDR1 and CDR2: SGHRS and YFSETQ. CDR3 sequence reads: CASSLPSNEQFF. In nucleotides, the CDR3 is TGCGCCAGCAGCTTGCCATCAAATGAGCAGTTCTTC. Complete variable domain (other parts from reference TRBV5-1 and TRBJ2-1): KAGVTQTPRYLIKTRGQQVTLSCSPISGHRSVSWYQQTPGQGLQFLFEYFSETQRNKGNFPGRFSGRQFSNSRSEMNVSTLELGDSALYLCASSLPSNEQFFGPGTRLTVL.

The chain has TRBV2 and TRBJ2-1; tentatively, D is TRBD2 (6 bases). The length of the CDR3 is 15 residues. Trimming took off 4 bases at V and 3 bases at J, with 13 bases between the two ends. The germline CDR1 and CDR2 sequences are SNHLY and FYNNEI. The chain's CDR3 is CASSGREIRYNEQFF. In DNA form, the CDR3 reads TGTGCCAGCAGTGGACGGGAGATCCGCTACAATGAGCAGTTCTTC.

In its sample, this clone was seen once. The V and J genes are TRBV6-5 and TRBJ2-3; 13 nucleotides align to TRBD2. V lost 7 bases, J lost 6 bases, and 1 base stayed unmatched. CDR3 length: 13 amino acids. Germline CDR1 and CDR2: MNHEY and SVGAGI. CDR3 DNA: TGTGCCAGCAAACTAGCGGGAGGGGATACGCAGTATTTT. Protein sequence: CASKLAGGDTQYF.

This clone occurred a few times. The J gene is TRBJ1-4, the V gene TRBV2; a weak D match, TRBD1 (5 bases). The CDR3 is made up of 14 amino acids. Germline V CDR1 and CDR2: SNHLY, FYNNEI. The V and J ends lost 3 bases and 5 bases respectively, with 10 bases between them. The CDR3 region is CASSDRGGNEKLFF. The CDR3 bases are TGTGCCAGCAGTGATCGGGGGGGGAATGAAAAACTGTTTTTT.

The rearrangement links TRBV7-2 to TRBJ1-5; D is uncertain. The CDR3 is 13 amino acids. Between the trimmed V and J ends, which lost 7 bases and 6 bases, there was a span of 13 bases. Germline V gene sequence: CDR1 SGHTA, CDR2 FQGNSA. CDR3 amino acids: CASTPSQFQPQHF. The CDR3 DNA sequence: TGTGCCAGCACCCCATCCCAATTTCAGCCCCAGCATTTT.

The chain employs TRBV5-4 and TRBJ1-1, with TRBD1 matching over 11 bases. V was clipped by 4 bases and J by 4 bases; unmatched bases: 6. The germline CDR1 and CDR2 sequences are SGHNT and YYREEE (reference sequence). The CDR3 contains 15 residues. The CDR3 protein is CASSPGQGAGTEAFF. DNA for the CDR3: TGTGCCAGCAGCCCCGGACAGGGGGCGGGCACTGAAGCTTTCTTT.

This chain joins TRBV28 and TRBJ2-5; TRBD1 matches at 7 bases. The V segment lost 8 bases and the J segment 4 bases; nucleotides outside the gene matches: 7. Germline V gene lookup returns CDR1 MDHEN and CDR2 SYDVKM. The CDR3 contains 13 residues. The CDR3 region has the DNA TGTGCCAGCTCCCCCGACAGGGCAGAGACCCAGTACTTC. Its protein is CASSPDRAETQYF.

The table lists this clone with a few counts. The chain combines TRBV4-3 with TRBJ2-3; 10 nucleotides line up with TRBD2. The CDR3 has 18 amino acids. V trimming: 0 bases; J trimming: 2 bases; junction bases outside the gene matches: 8. Germline V lookup: CDR1 LGHNA, CDR2 YSLEER. This CDR3 reads CASSQDLLAGAYTDTQYF. In nucleotides, the CDR3 is TGCGCCAGCAGCCAAGATCTCCTAGCGGGAGCTTACACAGATACGCAGTATTTT.

This clone has only a few counts. The chain is built from TRBV28 and TRBJ2-3, with D perhaps TRBD1 (5 bases). Germline V gene sequence: CDR1 MDHEN, CDR2 SYDVKM. The length of the CDR3 is 14 residues. The germline V and J ends were trimmed by 4 bases and 2 bases, with 10 bases remaining between them. CDR3 in DNA: TGTGCCAGCAGTTCCCAGGGTTACACAGATACGCAGTATTTT. Amino acids: CASSSQGYTDTQYF.

The V call is TRBV7-2, the J call TRBJ2-1; 7 bases are a match to TRBD1. CDR1 is SGHTA and CDR2 is FQGNSA in the germline V gene. The CDR3 consists of 16 residues. Unmatched junction bases numbered 7, after V lost 5 bases and J lost 0 bases. CDR3 coding DNA: TGTGCCAGCAGCCCCGGGACAGCATACTCCTACAATGAGCAGTTCTTC. This gives the protein CASSPGTAYSYNEQFF.

V is TRBV19 and J is TRBJ2-5, with TRBD2 identical over 14 bases. Unmatched junction bases numbered 10, after V lost 3 bases and J lost 4 bases. The CDR3 sequence is 18 residues long. CDR1 and CDR2 (germline): LNHDA, SQIVND (reference sequence). CDR3 DNA: TGTGCCAGTAGTATCCCGGGACTAGCGGGAGAAGGGGTAGAGACCCAGTACTTC. Amino acid sequence: CASSIPGLAGEGVETQYF.

This chain connects TRBV18 to TRBJ2-1; TRBD1 matches at 7 bases. Germline V gene sequence: CDR1 KGHSH, CDR2 LQKENI. V lost 3 bases, J lost 0 bases, and 2 bases stayed unmatched. The CDR3 runs to 15 residues. CDR3 sequence (DNA): TGTGCCAGCTCACCCCGACAGGGCTCCTACAATGAGCAGTTCTTC. It specifies CASSPRQGSYNEQFF.

V usage is TRBV5-1 and J usage is TRBJ2-3; 13 positions agree with TRBD2. J gave up 4 bases and V 4 bases, and 12 bases lay outside the gene matches. The CDR3 totals 18 residues. Germline V gene sequence: CDR1 SGHRS, CDR2 YFSETQ. CDR3 DNA: TGCGCCAGCAGCCCACGACTAGCGGGAGGAGGCGGGGCAGATACGCAGTATTTT. Amino acid sequence: CASSPRLAGGGGADTQYF.

This clone was found a few times. The chain joins TRBV6-6 to TRBJ1-2, with TRBD1 matching over 9 bases. The CDR3 contains 15 residues. CDR1 is MNHNY, CDR2 SVGAGI, per germline (reference sequence). V lost 2 bases, J lost 2 bases, and 3 bases stayed unmatched. DNA of the CDR3: TGTGCCAGCAGTTACGGACAGGGGTGGAACTATGGCTACACCTTC. Protein: CASSYGQGWNYGYTF.

The chain links TRBV29-1 to TRBJ2-3, with D unresolved. Germline CDR1 reads SQVTM; CDR2 reads ANQGSEA. Trimming pared 4 bases from V and 0 bases from J, leaving 11 bases between. The length of the CDR3 is 14 residues. The CDR3 spells CSVVAVPSTDTQYF. The CDR3 bases are TGCAGCGTTGTGGCGGTCCCTAGCACAGATACGCAGTATTTT.

The chain has TRBV7-9 and TRBJ2-5, with 14 bases identical to TRBD2. CDR1 is SEHNR, CDR2 FQNEAQ, per germline (reference sequence). J lost 5 bases, V lost 3 bases, and 5 bases had no gene match. CDR3 length equals 16 residues. The CDR3 here is CASSLGLAGVSETQYF. Here the CDR3 DNA reads TGTGCCAGCAGCTTGGGACTAGCGGGAGTCTCTGAGACCCAGTACTTC.

This clone was observed a few times. The gene calls are TRBV25-1 and TRBJ2-1, with 7 bases matching TRBD2. The CDR3 contains 14 residues. Germline assignment: CDR1 MGHDK and CDR2 SYGVNS. V trimming: 4 bases; J trimming: 6 bases; junction bases outside the gene matches: 6. The CDR3 DNA is TGTGCCAGCAGTGGCGGGAGCCCCATCAATGAGCAGTTCTTC. Translated: CASSGGSPINEQFF.

The chain uses TRBV5-1 and TRBJ2-5; 9 bases fit TRBD2. The trim removed 4 bases at V and 2 bases at J, leaving 9 bases unmatched. The CDR3 covers 16 residues. Germline V gene lookup returns CDR1 SGHRS and CDR2 YFSETQ. CDR3 in DNA: TGCGCCAGCAGCCCCTCCCCGGGACTAGCACAAGAGACCCAGTACTTC. Translation: CASSPSPGLAQETQYF.

In its sample, this clone was seen a few times. The chain recombines TRBV7-6 with TRBJ2-6; no firm D call. The germline V gene has CDR1 SGHVS and CDR2 FNYEAQ. V lost 4 bases, J lost 2 bases, and 6 bases lay in between. The length of the CDR3 is 14 residues. CDR3 protein: CASSSETGANVLTF. The CDR3 nucleotides read TGTGCCAGCAGCTCAGAAACTGGGGCCAACGTCCTGACTTTC.

The V and J genes are TRBV30 and TRBJ1-2; 8 nucleotides match TRBD1. CDR1 GTSNPN and CDR2 SVGIG come from the germline V gene (reference sequence). This CDR3 is 17 amino acids long. V shed 1 base, J shed 4 bases, and the junction held 14 bases outside the gene matches. The CDR3, as DNA: TGTGCCTGGAGTGGAGACCCCTACAGGGGGAGTTTCTATGGCTACACCTTC. This translates into CAWSGDPYRGSFYGYTF.

This clone was observed a handful of times. The J gene is TRBJ1-1, the V gene TRBV6-1, with D perhaps matching TRBD1 (5 bases). The CDR3 totals 14 residues. Per germline, CDR1 MNHNS and CDR2 SASEGT. The V end was cut by 0 bases, the J end by 6 bases, with 11 bases between. The CDR3 DNA follows: TGTGCCAGCAGTGAAGCGGGGGGGATCTCTGAAGCTTTCTTT. Amino acid sequence: CASSEAGGISEAFF.

This clone was detected only a few times. V usage is TRBV7-2 and J usage is TRBJ1-1, with TRBD1 identical over 8 bases. The CDR3 loop spans 14 amino acids. Unmatched junction bases numbered 4, after V lost 6 bases and J lost 1 base. Per the germline V gene, CDR1 is SGHTA and CDR2 is FQGNSA. Written as DNA, the CDR3 is TGTGCCAGCAGGAGACAGGGGACGAACACTGAAGCTTTCTTT. The encoded protein is CASRRQGTNTEAFF.

The chain joins TRBV4-1 to TRBJ2-3; unclear D gene. Germline CDR1 and CDR2: MGHRA and YSYEKL. This CDR3 spans 14 amino acids. The V end lost 0 bases, the J end lost 1 base, and 5 bases lay between the germline ends. The CDR3 spells CASSQDGRTDTQYF. CDR3 DNA sequence: TGCGCCAGCAGCCAAGATGGGCGCACAGATACGCAGTATTTT.

Comment on this clone: Other DNA sequences in this specimen translate into the identical CDR3. DNA for the CDR3: TGTGCCAGCAGCTTTGGCCAGGGATGGACTGAAGCTTTCTTT. Encoded protein: CASSFGQGWTEAFF. The rearrangement uses TRBV5-6 and TRBJ1-1; perhaps TRBD1 as D (5 bases). The CDR3 has 14 residues. The V and J ends lost 2 bases and 5 bases respectively, with 13 bases between them. Germline assignment: CDR1 SGHDT and CDR2 YYEEEE.

The chain carries TRBV28 and TRBJ2-5; TRBD1 agrees at 7 bases. Germline CDR1 reads MDHEN; CDR2 reads SYDVKM. The CDR3 has 14 amino acids. V was pared by 10 bases and J by 4 bases, with 12 bases of the junction left unmatched. The CDR3 DNA reads TGTGCCACCGGTATAGGGACAGCAGGAGAGACCCAGTACTTC. It yields the protein CATGIGTAGETQYF.

This clone was detected only a few times. The chain links TRBV12-5 to TRBJ1-2; no clear D gene. The CDR3 consists of 13 residues. V lost 3 bases and J 4 bases, leaving 9 bases between the germline ends. The germline V gene has CDR1 LGHNT and CDR2 FRNRAP. The CDR3 region is CASGFETRYGYTF. The CDR3 DNA reads as TGTGCTAGTGGTTTTGAGACTCGCTATGGCTACACCTTC.